This TCR beta chain stems from a study of CD8+ T cells in alopecia areata (dated 2018 in TCRdb). Background on the whole study: The treated patients took part in an open-label pilot trial in which moderate-to-severe alopecia areata was treated with oral tofacitinib at 5 to 10 mg twice daily. Amplification of TCRbeta CDR3 regions was done by immunoSEQ multiplex PCR using 35 Vbeta forward primers and 13 Jbeta reverse primers. Patients stayed on tofacitinib for 6 to 18 months and then had 6 months of follow-up off drug so that delayed response and recurrence could be assessed. Biopsies were taken from tofacitinib-treated patients at baseline and again at 4 and 24 weeks into treatment, and several of those patients also had a later scalp biopsy. The study used high-throughput TCRbeta sequencing to examine T cell clonal expansion in alopecia areata, in both the C3H/HeJ mouse model and human patients. Scalp clonality was compared among normal scalp (n=4), patchy alopecia areata scalp (n=8), and alopecia totalis/universalis scalp (n=8). Human TCRbeta sequencing covered scalp tissue and sorted CD4+ and CD8+ peripheral blood T cells from patchy and totalis/universalis alopecia areata patients and healthy controls. The SALT score, which quantifies the percentage of affected scalp surface area, was used to measure disease severity in treated patients. RNA was obtained with the PAXgene miRNA kit for fixed scalp, the miRNeasy kit for PBMCs, and the RNeasy kit for mouse skin.

CDR1 and CDR2 are drawn from the germline V gene: SGHRS, YFSETQ. The CDR3, cysteine through phenylalanine, is 14 amino acids long. Only the CDR3 region is kept as DNA, spanning 42 bases read in frame from base 1. Between the V and J ends, shortened by 3 bases and 0 bases respectively, the junction contains 9 bases. On the study overall, not on this receptor specifically: Tofacitinib significantly lowered scalp clonality and the number of expanded CD8+ clones among the top 100 scalp clones. Shared TCR sequences between patients were less evident than in mice, which may be partly attributable to HLA diversity in the patient population. Many expanded lesional clones persisted in scalp and blood during tofacitinib treatment, which may partly explain relapse after stopping treatment. Resident alphabeta T cells in normal human skin are also sequenced, complicating scalp TCR repertoire analysis, unlike mouse skin dominated by gammadelta T cells. Because the treated cohort was small and had only one nonresponder, larger studies are needed to examine links between baseline CD8+ expansion and response. Lesional scalp, especially in alopecia totalis/universalis, showed higher clonality and more expanded CD8+ clones than normal scalp, suggesting antigenic drive.

This clone has more than one count but fewer than ten. What this receptor recognizes is not known. No base qualities exist here, and no much larger clone lies one base off it. To prepare the library, the immunoSEQ multiplex PCR assay was applied. To provide template for TCR sequencing, every sample had RNA extracted and reverse transcribed into cDNA. SuperScript III was used to make first-strand cDNA, primed with a 2:1 mix of oligo-dT and random hexamers. A synthetic immune receptor repertoire was used to measure amplification bias, and any remaining bias was corrected computationally. Turning to the authors' computational methods: Raw reads were preprocessed to remove errors, and CDR3 was defined according to IMGT conventions as the region from the conserved cysteine to phenylalanine. Clonality was computed as 1 minus the Shannon entropy, with the entropy normalized by log2 of the number of productive unique TCRs. Scalp TCRbeta sequences were cross-referenced with sorted blood CD4 and CD8 repertoires so that the CD4 or CD8 identity of scalp clones could be inferred. TCRdb mirrors the immuneACCESS table, restricted to in-frame sequences. Some clones are absent from its copies; in checked studies, under half trace to an unresolved V gene, and the reason for the others is unknown. The DNA gave D and trimming, while V, J and clone size come from that table. The sample includes around 110,000 clones, with over 80% observed a single time. The ten largest make up around a quarter of the sample.

The time point label, read with the paper, signifies: roughly 26 weeks on oral tofacitinib. Read against the paper, the sample's treatment or condition label means: oral pan-JAK inhibitor, 5-10 mg twice daily. From alopecia areata patients, peripheral blood was collected along with lesional scalp punch biopsies. PBMCs were isolated by density centrifugation and stained for CD3, CD4 and CD8, after which CD4+ and CD8+ T cells were sorted on a FACSAria. This TCR derives from a human donor with alopecia areata. This specimen was CD8+ T cells sorted from blood, taken at week 24, from a patient treated with tofacitinib. The chain employs TRBV5-1 and TRBJ1-2; confidence is insufficient to name the D gene. The DNA sequence follows: TGCGCCAGCAGCTCGGCCACCTCTAACTATGGCTACACCTTC. This sequence encodes CASSSATSNYGYTF.